One T cell receptor beta chain is described in this entry. Its cognate antigen has yet to be identified. No clone much larger than this one lies a single base away; base qualities are absent. The sample comes from a study of patients and donors after allogeneic stem cell transplantation (dated by TCRdb to 2020 to 2021). Sequences SGHRS (CDR1) and YFSETQ (CDR2) are obtained from the germline V gene. Cut back by 0 bases and 1 base, the V and J ends lie 13 bases apart. Measured from the cysteine to the phenylalanine, the CDR3 is 16 residues long. Only the CDR3 portion is preserved as DNA: 48 bases, with reading frame beginning at the first base. Library generation was performed with RT-PCR. Sequencing took place on a NextSeq 550. Through fastp at Q25 and MiXCR, TCRdb rebuilt clones from the public reads, retaining in-frame beta chains. Duplicate CDR3 protein sequences are folded into a single record with the most common DNA and genes. This sample lists 150,000 to 200,000 distinct CDR3 sequences; 20% to 25% were detected once. The ten largest clonotypes hold 26% of the sample.

The source material was blood, either unsorted or a sorted T cell fraction (not recorded which). The V and J genes are TRBV5-1 and TRBJ1-1, with a tentative D gene TRBD1 over 5 matching bases. The receptor's source is a human donor who was either an allogeneic HSCT recipient or a stem cell or donor lymphocyte infusion donor (not recorded which). It is not recorded whose cells these are; they may come from a transplant donor. CDR3 reads: CASSLAGKGTNTEAFF. The DNA sequence is as follows: TGCGCCAGCAGCTTGGCCGGAAAAGGGACGAACACTGAAGCTTTCTTT. The reference TRBV5-1 and TRBJ1-1 proteins fill in what lies around the CDR3, so the full variable domain reads KAGVTQTPRYLIKTRGQQVTLSCSPISGHRSVSWYQQTPGQGLQFLFEYFSETQRNKGNFPGRFSGRQFSNSRSEMNVSTLELGDSALYLCASSLAGKGTNTEAFFGQGTRLTVV.